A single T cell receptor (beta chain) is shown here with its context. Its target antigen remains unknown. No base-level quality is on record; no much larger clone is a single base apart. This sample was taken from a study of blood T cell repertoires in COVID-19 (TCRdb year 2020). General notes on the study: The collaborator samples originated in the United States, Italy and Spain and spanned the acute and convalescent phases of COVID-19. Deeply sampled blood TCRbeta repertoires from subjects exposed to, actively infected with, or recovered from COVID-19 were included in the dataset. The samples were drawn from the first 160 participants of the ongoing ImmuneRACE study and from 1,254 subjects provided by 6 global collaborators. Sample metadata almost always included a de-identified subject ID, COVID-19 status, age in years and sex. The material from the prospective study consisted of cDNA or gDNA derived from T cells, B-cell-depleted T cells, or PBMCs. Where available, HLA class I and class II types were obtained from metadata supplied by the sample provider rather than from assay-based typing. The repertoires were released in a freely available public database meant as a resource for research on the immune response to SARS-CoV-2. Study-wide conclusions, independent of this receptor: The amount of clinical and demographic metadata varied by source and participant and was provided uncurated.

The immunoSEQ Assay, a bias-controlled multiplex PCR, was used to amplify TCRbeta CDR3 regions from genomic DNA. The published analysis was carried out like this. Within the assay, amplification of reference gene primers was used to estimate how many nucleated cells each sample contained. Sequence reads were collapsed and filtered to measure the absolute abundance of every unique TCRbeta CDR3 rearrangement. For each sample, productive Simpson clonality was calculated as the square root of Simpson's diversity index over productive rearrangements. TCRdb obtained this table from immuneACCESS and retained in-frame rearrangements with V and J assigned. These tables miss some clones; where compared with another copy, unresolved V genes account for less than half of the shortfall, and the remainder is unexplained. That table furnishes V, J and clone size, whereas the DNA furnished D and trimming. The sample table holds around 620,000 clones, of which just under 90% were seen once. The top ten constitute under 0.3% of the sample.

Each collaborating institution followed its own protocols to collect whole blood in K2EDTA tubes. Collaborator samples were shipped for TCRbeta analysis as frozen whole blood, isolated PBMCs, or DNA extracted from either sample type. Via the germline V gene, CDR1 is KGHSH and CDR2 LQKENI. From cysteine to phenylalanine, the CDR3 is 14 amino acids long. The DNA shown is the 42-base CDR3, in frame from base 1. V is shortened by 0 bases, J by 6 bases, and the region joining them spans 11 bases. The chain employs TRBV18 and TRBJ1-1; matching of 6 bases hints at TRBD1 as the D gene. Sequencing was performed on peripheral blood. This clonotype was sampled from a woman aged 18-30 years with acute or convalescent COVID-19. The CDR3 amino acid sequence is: CASSPPVTGPEAFF. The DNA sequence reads TGTGCCAGCTCACCACCGGTAACAGGGCCTGAAGCTTTCTTT.